Below are 16 T cell receptor beta chains sequenced from a single sample in a study of cytomegalovirus exposure and HLA in healthy donors. PCR used 60 Vbeta primers and 13 Jbeta primers. Repertoires were generated with immunoSEQ multiplex PCR, while TCRdb's copy carries only in-frame clones and drops some. The table has 150,000 to 200,000 clones, approximately 80% seen once. Sequencing was performed on PBMCs. The receptors here all came from a man aged 25-45 years in good health and CMV-seropositive.

The chain combines TRBV11-3 with TRBJ2-7; 8 nucleotides line up with TRBD1. This CDR3 region has 14 residues. V dropped 5 bases and J dropped 2; count of bases not matched to a gene: 5. In germline, CDR1 is SGHNT, CDR2 YENEEA. The CDR3 here is CASSRSGQAYEQYF. In nucleotides, the CDR3 is TGTGCCAGCAGCCGATCGGGACAGGCCTACGAGCAGTACTTC. The full variable domain, with the rest looked up from reference TRBV11-3 and TRBJ2-7, is EAGVVQSPRYKIIEKKQPVAFWCNPISGHNTLYWYLQNLGQGPELLIRYENEEAVDDSQLPKDRFSAERLKGVDSTLKIQPAELGDSAVYLCASSRSGQAYEQYFGPGTRLTVT.

This clone came up once. V is TRBV6-1 and J is TRBJ2-7, with 8 bases identical to TRBD2. CDR3 length: 15 amino acids. Germline CDR1 and CDR2: MNHNS and SASEGT. The ends lost 4 bases at V and 4 bases at J; junction bases unmatched: 9. The CDR3 loop is CASSGQAGGEYEQYF. The CDR3 nucleotides are TGTGCCAGCAGTGGTCAGGCGGGGGGTGAGTACGAGCAGTACTTC.

The chain employs TRBV5-1 and TRBJ2-5, with D perhaps matching TRBD1 (6 bases). Germline lookup yields CDR1 SGHRS and CDR2 YFSETQ. V lost 4 bases and J lost 1, with 14 bases in between. CDR3 length equals 15 residues. The CDR3 nucleotides are TGCGCCAGCAGCCTAAGTTCAGGGGTCCAAGAGACCCAGTACTTC. Translating gives CASSLSSGVQETQYF.

With respect to this clone: The sample contains more than one DNA sequence encoding this CDR3. The chain is built from TRBV2 and TRBJ1-6, with TRBD1 identical over 7 bases. The CDR3 runs to 14 residues. The trim removed 3 bases at V and 7 bases at J, leaving 3 bases unmatched. Looked up from germline, CDR1 is SNHLY and CDR2 is FYNNEI. The CDR3 sequence: CASSETGRNSPLHF. As DNA, the CDR3 is TGTGCCAGCAGTGAGACAGGGAGGAATTCACCCCTCCACTTT.

The chain couples TRBV11-3 to TRBJ1-2; TRBD1 matches 7 bases. J lost 7 bases, V lost 8 bases, and 7 bases had no gene match. Germline lookup yields CDR1 SGHNT and CDR2 YENEEA. The CDR3 sequence is 12 residues long. This chain's CDR3 is CASVGGGSGYTF. CDR3 sequence (DNA): TGTGCCAGCGTAGGGGGCGGATCTGGCTACACCTTC.

This clone was seen more than once but under ten times. This chain connects TRBV5-1 to TRBJ2-3, with D possibly being TRBD1 (5 bases). The germline V gene has CDR1 SGHRS and CDR2 YFSETQ. Trimming stripped 2 bases from V and 3 bases from J, with 13 bases between. The CDR3 is 15 residues long. CDR3 in DNA: TGCGCCAGCAGCTTAAACAGGATCGGAACAGATACGCAGTATTTT. Translating gives CASSLNRIGTDTQYF.

The chain carries TRBV13 and TRBJ2-1; 14 bases agree with TRBD2. This CDR3 region has 16 residues. With 0 bases clipped from V and 15 bases from J, the junction kept 10 bases outside the gene matches. Looked up from germline, CDR1 is PRHDT and CDR2 is FYEKMQ (reference sequence). The DNA of the CDR3 is TGTGCCAGCAGCTTAGGCCTTGGACTAGCGGGAGGTTTTAGGTTCTTC. It yields the protein CASSLGLGLAGGFRFF.

The V and J genes are TRBV10-2 and TRBJ2-3, with D perhaps matching TRBD2 (7 bases). This CDR3 comprises 15 residues. Germline CDR1 reads WSHSY; CDR2 reads SAAADI. Trimming removed 4 bases at V and 3 bases at J, with 14 bases between. The CDR3 coding sequence is TGCGCCAGCAGTGGTATGCGGGGGCCGACAGATACGCAGTATTTT. Its protein product is CASSGMRGPTDTQYF.

This clone has more than one count but fewer than ten. CDR3 region: CASTTRYGNTEAFF. CDR3 DNA sequence: TGTGCCAGCACCACGAGGTACGGGAACACTGAAGCTTTCTTT. The rearrangement uses TRBV27 and TRBJ1-1; D gene ambiguous. V was shortened by 7 bases and J by 1 base, with 13 bases between the two germline ends. The CDR3 spans 14 residues. Germline V gives CDR1 MNHEY, CDR2 SMNVEV (reference sequence).

The chain combines TRBV6-1 with TRBJ2-7, with 10 bases aligning to TRBD1. This CDR3 comprises 11 residues. The V gene's germline CDR1 is MNHNS and CDR2 SASEGT. V trimming: 11 bases; J trimming: 3 bases; junction bases outside the gene matches: 1. This chain's CDR3 is CARDRGYEQYF. The CDR3 DNA is TGTGCCCGGGACAGGGGCTACGAGCAGTACTTC.

The chain employs TRBV28 and TRBJ1-2; 7 positions match TRBD1. The CDR3 totals 15 residues. Germline CDR1 reads MDHEN; CDR2 reads SYDVKM. Trimming cost V 10 bases and J 5 bases; bases outside gene matches: 16. This CDR3 reads CANITSKGTVYGYTF. CDR3 nucleotides: TGTGCCAACATCACATCGAAAGGGACAGTATATGGCTACACCTTC.

This chain uses TRBV5-8 with TRBJ2-7, with D perhaps TRBD1 (6 bases). V was clipped by 5 bases and J by 0 bases, with 12 bases between them. Germline lookup yields CDR1 SGHTS and CDR2 YDEGEE. The CDR3 is 14 amino acids. The CDR3 sequence: CASRRDTFSYEQYF. The CDR3 DNA sequence: TGTGCCAGCAGGAGGGACACCTTCTCCTACGAGCAGTACTTC.

The chain employs TRBV6-6 and TRBJ1-5; D perhaps matches TRBD1 (5 bases). The CDR3 is 16 amino acids. Germline-derived CDR1 and CDR2 are MNHNY and SVGAGI (reference sequence). Trimming left V 4 bases short and J 2 bases short, with 15 bases between. The CDR3 loop reads CASSFPRREGNQPQHF. For the CDR3, the DNA is TGTGCCAGCAGTTTCCCTCGCAGGGAAGGCAATCAGCCCCAGCATTTT.

This chain joins TRBV27 and TRBJ1-1; TRBD1 matches 9 bases. The CDR3 is made up of 16 amino acids. V dropped 5 bases and J dropped 1; count of bases not matched to a gene: 8. Germline V lookup: CDR1 MNHEY, CDR2 SMNVEV (reference sequence). The CDR3 reads CASSTTGGRRNTEAFF. CDR3 DNA sequence: TGTGCCAGCAGTACAACAGGGGGCCGTCGGAACACTGAAGCTTTCTTT.

V is TRBV27 and J is TRBJ2-2, with TRBD2 matching over 10 bases. The J segment lost 4 bases and the V segment lost 10 bases, leaving 15 bases of the junction unmatched. The CDR3 length is 17 residues. The germline gives CDR1 MNHEY, CDR2 SMNVEV (reference sequence). The CDR3 is CANFRGRVAGGTGELFF. The CDR3 nucleotides are TGTGCCAACTTCCGGGGGCGGGTAGCGGGAGGCACCGGGGAGCTGTTTTTT.

This sequence joins TRBV5-1 and TRBJ2-5; 7 bases align to TRBD2. Trimming took 4 bases from V and 5 from J; bases not matched to a gene: 14. The CDR3 is made up of 16 amino acids. From germline, CDR1 is SGHRS and CDR2 YFSETQ. The CDR3 bases are TGCGCCAGCAGCCCCTCGGGGGGAGGGGTCAGCGAGACCCAGTACTTC. The encoded protein is CASSPSGGGVSETQYF.